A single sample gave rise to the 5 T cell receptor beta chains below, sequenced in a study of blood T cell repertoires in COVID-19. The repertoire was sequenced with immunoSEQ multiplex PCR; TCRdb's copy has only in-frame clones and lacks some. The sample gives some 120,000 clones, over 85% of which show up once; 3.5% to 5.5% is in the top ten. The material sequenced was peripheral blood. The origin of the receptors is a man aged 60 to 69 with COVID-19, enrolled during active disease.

In nucleotides, the CDR3 is TGTGCCAGTAGTATCCCCGGCAGGGGGAAGAACTATGGCTACACCTTC. It specifies CASSIPGRGKNYGYTF. V gene TRBV19 combines with J gene TRBJ1-2; TRBD1 matches at 7 bases. The junction had 9 bases not matched to a gene; V was cut back by 3 bases and J by 2 bases. This CDR3 has 16 residues. The germline CDR1 and CDR2 sequences are LNHDA and SQIVND (reference sequence). Supplemented by reference TRBV19 and TRBJ1-2, the full variable domain reads DGGITQSPKYLFRKEGQNVTLSCEQNLNHDAMYWYRQDPGQGLRLIYYSQIVNDFQKGDIAEGYSVSREKKESFPLTVTSAQKNPTAFYLCASSIPGRGKNYGYTFGSGTRLTVV.

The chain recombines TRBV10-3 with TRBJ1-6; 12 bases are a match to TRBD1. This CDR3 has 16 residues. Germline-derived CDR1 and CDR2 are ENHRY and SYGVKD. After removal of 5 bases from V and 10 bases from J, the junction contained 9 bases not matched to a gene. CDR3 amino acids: CAISSTGQGAQSPLHF. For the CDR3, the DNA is TGTGCCATCAGTTCCACGGGACAGGGGGCTCAGTCACCCCTCCACTTT.

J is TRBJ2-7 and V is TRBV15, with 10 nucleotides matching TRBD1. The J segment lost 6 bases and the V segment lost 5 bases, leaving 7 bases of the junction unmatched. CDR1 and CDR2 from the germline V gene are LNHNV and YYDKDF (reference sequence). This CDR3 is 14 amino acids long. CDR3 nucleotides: TGTGCCACCAGCCCCGGGACAGGGGTAATCGAGCAGTACTTC. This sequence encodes CATSPGTGVIEQYF.

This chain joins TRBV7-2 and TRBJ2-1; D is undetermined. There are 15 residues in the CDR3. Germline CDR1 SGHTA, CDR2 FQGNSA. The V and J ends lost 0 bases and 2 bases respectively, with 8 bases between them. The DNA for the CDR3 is TGTGCCAGCAGCTTAGCGGTTGGCACCTACAATGAGCAGTTCTTC. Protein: CASSLAVGTYNEQFF. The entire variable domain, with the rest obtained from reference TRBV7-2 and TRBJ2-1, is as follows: GAGVSQSPSNKVTEKGKDVELRCDPISGHTALYWYRQSLGQGLEFLIYFQGNSAPDKSGLPSDRFSAERTGGSVSTLTIQRTQQEDSAVYLCASSLAVGTYNEQFFGPGTRLTVL.

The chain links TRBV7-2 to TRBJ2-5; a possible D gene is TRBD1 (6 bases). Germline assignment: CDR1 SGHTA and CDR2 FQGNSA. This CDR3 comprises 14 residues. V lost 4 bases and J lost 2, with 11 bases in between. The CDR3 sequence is CASSSGRGQETQYF. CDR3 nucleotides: TGTGCCAGCAGCTCCGGCAGGGGACAAGAGACCCAGTACTTC.